These 24 T cell receptor beta chains share one sample of origin, sequenced in a study of cytomegalovirus exposure and HLA in healthy donors. A multiplex PCR was run with 60 Vbeta primers and 13 Jbeta primers. Sequencing was performed with immunoSEQ multiplex PCR; in TCRdb, only in-frame clones are kept and a portion is missing. The sample has about 40,000 clones; just over 85% are singletons. The sequenced material came from PBMCs. Every receptor here comes from a woman between 40 and 50 years old in good health and CMV-seropositive.

This sequence joins TRBV19 and TRBJ2-7; 9 positions agree with TRBD1. Germline CDR1 and CDR2: LNHDA and SQIVND (reference sequence). This CDR3 region has 15 residues. V shed 6 bases and J 0 bases; nucleotides not matched to a gene: 6. Here the CDR3 DNA reads TGTGCCAGTAGCGACCGGGACAGGGTCTCCTACGAGCAGTACTTC. The encoded protein is CASSDRDRVSYEQYF.

The rearrangement uses TRBV9 and TRBJ1-6; D might be TRBD1 (6 bases). V was trimmed by 3 bases and J by 11 bases, leaving 9 bases between them. Looked up from germline, CDR1 is SGDLS and CDR2 is YYNGEE. The CDR3 runs 12 residues. In DNA, the CDR3 is TGTGCCAGCAGCGAGGGGGTACCACCCCTCCACTTT. This translates into CASSEGVPPLHF.

This clone has a single count. The chain combines TRBV2 with TRBJ2-2; 12 positions match TRBD1. Germline-derived CDR1 and CDR2 are SNHLY and FYNNEI. The CDR3 has 14 residues. The V gene end was trimmed by 9 bases and the J gene end by 6 bases; junction bases not matched to a gene: 5. Here the CDR3 DNA reads TGTGCCAGGACCGGGACAGGGGGCTCCGGGGAGCTGTTTTTT. This encodes CARTGTGGSGELFF. Complete variable domain (other parts from reference TRBV2 and TRBJ2-2): EPEVTQTPSHQVTQMGQEVILRCVPISNHLYFYWYRQILGQKVEFLVSFYNNEISEKSEIFDDQFSVERPDGSNFTLKIRSTKLEDSAMYFCARTGTGGSGELFFGEGSRLTVL.

This chain uses TRBV2 with TRBJ1-1; maybe TRBD1 (6 bases). The V gene lost 6 bases and the J gene lost 10 bases, with 21 bases spanning the gap. The CDR3 consists of 14 residues. CDR1 SNHLY and CDR2 FYNNEI come from the germline V gene. The CDR3 spells CASRQQGTTTGAFF. As DNA, the CDR3 is TGTGCCAGCAGACAACAGGGTACGACGACGGGAGCTTTCTTT.

This clone has a single count. At one boundary the junction diverges from the germline segment, which might be a read error. The CDR3 nucleotides are TGCGCCAGCAGCCAAGATCTGGAGGAGGGAGAGGCCCAGTACTTC. This codes for CASSQDLEEGEAQYF. This sequence joins TRBV4-3 and TRBJ2-5; D is perhaps TRBD2 (6 bases). This CDR3 has 15 amino acids. Germline-derived CDR1 and CDR2 are LGHNA and YSLEER.

The chain carries TRBV27 and TRBJ2-3; weak D call: TRBD1 (6 bases). V was cut by 0 bases and J by 0 bases, with 16 bases left in between. CDR1 and CDR2 (germline): MNHEY, SMNVEV (reference sequence). The CDR3 is 18 residues long. Here the CDR3 DNA reads TGTGCCAGCAGTTTATCGTCGTCTGGGACACCTAGCACAGATACGCAGTATTTT. It encodes CASSLSSSGTPSTDTQYF.

This chain connects TRBV5-1 to TRBJ2-1, with 11 bases matching TRBD2. The V gene end was trimmed by 4 bases and the J gene end by 5 bases; junction bases not matched to a gene: 8. Germline V gene sequence: CDR1 SGHRS, CDR2 YFSETQ. The CDR3 is made up of 16 amino acids. The CDR3 is CASSDGSTSGNNEQFF. The CDR3 nucleotides are TGCGCCAGCAGCGATGGTTCGACTAGCGGGAACAATGAGCAGTTCTTC.

Concerning this clone: At one boundary the junction diverges from the germline segment, which might be a read error. The chain recombines TRBV29-1 with TRBJ2-7, with 10 bases fitting TRBD2. CDR1 SQVTM and CDR2 ANQGSEA come from the germline V gene. CDR3 length: 13 amino acids. The CDR3 is CSARTSGRYERYF. The CDR3 DNA follows: TGCAGCGCCAGGACTAGCGGACGCTACGAGCGGTACTTC.

In regard to this clone: The junction and the germline gene differ at one end; a read error may be behind it. The chain carries TRBV9 and TRBJ1-5; 7 bases are a match to TRBD1. The CDR3 covers 15 residues. The germline gives CDR1 SGDLS, CDR2 YYNGEE. The CDR3 sequence: CASSPRQGGNQPQPF. DNA for the CDR3: TGTGCCAGCAGCCCGAGACAGGGTGGCAATCAGCCCCAGCCTTTT.

The rearrangement uses TRBV15 and TRBJ2-2; 8 nucleotides line up with TRBD1. The CDR3 is made up of 16 amino acids. The V gene end was trimmed by 3 bases and the J gene end by 6 bases; junction bases not matched to a gene: 9. From germline, CDR1 is LNHNV and CDR2 YYDKDF (reference sequence). The CDR3 DNA follows: TGTGCCACCAGCAGTGCACAGGGGGAACCACCCGGGGAGCTGTTTTTT. Protein product: CATSSAQGEPPGELFF.

This chain links TRBV7-2 with TRBJ1-2; TRBD1 matches 9 bases. The V and J ends lost 4 bases and 8 bases, in that order; junction bases with no gene match: 5. From germline, CDR1 is SGHTA and CDR2 FQGNSA. This CDR3 has 13 amino acids. CDR3 in amino acids: CASSSGQGSGYTF. The CDR3 nucleotides read TGTGCCAGCAGCTCCGGACAGGGGAGCGGCTACACCTTC. The variable domain in full, completed from reference TRBV7-2 and TRBJ1-2, reads GAGVSQSPSNKVTEKGKDVELRCDPISGHTALYWYRQSLGQGLEFLIYFQGNSAPDKSGLPSDRFSAERTGGSVSTLTIQRTQQEDSAVYLCASSSGQGSGYTFGSGTRLTVV.

The J gene is TRBJ1-2, the V gene TRBV6-6, with TRBD1 as a possible D gene (6 bases). CDR1 and CDR2 (germline): MNHNY, SVGAGI (reference sequence). The CDR3 is 14 residues long. V was shortened by 5 bases and J by 3 bases, with 13 bases between the two germline ends. The CDR3 loop reads CASSKPDSYYGYTF. The CDR3, as DNA: TGTGCCAGCAGTAAACCGGACAGCTACTATGGCTACACCTTC.

The chain links TRBV7-6 to TRBJ2-7; 10 bases are shared with TRBD1. V lost 5 bases to trimming and J lost 7 bases; unmatched junction nucleotides: 20. There are 18 residues in the CDR3. Germline values: CDR1 SGHVS, CDR2 FNYEAQ. CDR3 sequence: CASSRDVPGQGRVVEQYF. CDR3 nucleotides: TGTGCCAGCAGCCGGGACGTCCCGGGACAGGGGCGGGTGGTGGAGCAGTACTTC.

This clone has only a few counts. This chain joins TRBV5-6 and TRBJ2-7; perhaps TRBD2 as D (5 bases). Trimming shortened V by 3 bases and J by 5 bases, and 9 bases separated the two germline ends. The CDR3 contains 12 residues. Germline V gene data show CDR1 as SGHDT and CDR2 as YYEEEE. CDR3 region: CASSWEYNEQYF. In nucleotides, the CDR3 is TGTGCCAGCAGCTGGGAGTACAACGAGCAGTACTTC. The full variable domain, in which reference TRBV5-6 and TRBJ2-7 provide the parts outside the CDR3, is DAGVTQSPTHLIKTRGQQVTLRCSPKSGHDTVSWYQQALGQGPQFIFQYYEEEERQRGNFPDRFSGHQFPNYSSELNVNALLLGDSALYLCASSWEYNEQYFGPGTRLTVT.

The chain carries TRBV5-5 and TRBJ1-2; 7 bases match TRBD1. V lost 3 bases to trimming and J lost 4 bases; unmatched junction nucleotides: 3. The CDR3 has 13 residues. In germline, CDR1 is SGHKS, CDR2 YYEKEE (reference sequence). The CDR3 DNA is TGTGCCAGCAGCTCGGGACAGAGCTATGGCTACACCTTC. This gives the protein CASSSGQSYGYTF.

The V and J genes are TRBV21-1 and TRBJ2-5; the table calls TRBD2, which could not be checked here. TRBV21-1 is marked as a pseudogene. This CDR3 contains 17 residues. The CDR3, as DNA: TGTGCCAGCAGCAAAGTCCTAGCGGGGGACCTACAAGAGACCCAGTACTTC. Its translation: CASSKVLAGDLQETQYF.

The V and J genes are TRBV19 and TRBJ1-4; 10 positions match TRBD1. The germline V gene encodes CDR1 LNHDA and CDR2 SQIVND (reference sequence). CDR3 size: 15 residues. The trim removed 5 bases at V and 4 bases at J, leaving 4 bases unmatched. CDR3 sequence reads: CASSSRTGGNEKLFF. The CDR3 DNA reads as TGTGCCAGTAGTTCGCGGACAGGGGGTAATGAAAAACTGTTTTTT.

The CDR3 protein is CASSSMNTGELFF. CDR3 sequence (DNA): TGTGCCAGCAGCTCAATGAACACCGGGGAGCTGTTTTTT. V and J are TRBV7-2 and TRBJ2-2; D ambiguous. The CDR3 sequence is 13 residues long. V was clipped by 4 bases and J by 1 base, with 4 bases between them. Germline CDR1 is SGHTA and CDR2 is FQGNSA.

Only one count was recorded for this clone. This sequence joins TRBV2 and TRBJ1-2; D gene ambiguous. The CDR3 length is 13 residues. Germline assignment: CDR1 SNHLY and CDR2 FYNNEI. V dropped 0 bases and J dropped 5 bases, with 7 bases sitting between them. CDR3 DNA sequence: TGTGCCAGCAGTGAAGCGCTTCGGTATGGCTACACCTTC. Protein sequence: CASSEALRYGYTF.

The rearrangement uses TRBV2 and TRBJ2-7; possible D gene TRBD1, 6 bases. V lost 6 bases to trimming and J lost 0 bases, with 12 bases between them. In germline, CDR1 is SNHLY, CDR2 FYNNEI. The CDR3 is made up of 14 amino acids. The CDR3 reads CASSLDRYSYEQYF. The CDR3 DNA reads as TGTGCCAGCAGCCTAGACAGGTACTCCTACGAGCAGTACTTC. The variable domain in full, with the rest retrieved from reference TRBV2 and TRBJ2-7, is EPEVTQTPSHQVTQMGQEVILRCVPISNHLYFYWYRQILGQKVEFLVSFYNNEISEKSEIFDDQFSVERPDGSNFTLKIRSTKLEDSAMYFCASSLDRYSYEQYFGPGTRLTVT.

The chain uses TRBV7-9 and TRBJ1-1; D may be TRBD1 (6 bases). CDR1 is SEHNR, CDR2 FQNEAQ, per germline (reference sequence). CDR3 length: 16 amino acids. The germline V and J ends were trimmed by 5 bases and 4 bases, with 20 bases remaining between them. CDR3 region: CASSPAPTGLITEAFF. CDR3 nucleotide sequence: TGTGCCAGCAGCCCCGCCCCCACAGGGCTGATCACTGAAGCTTTCTTT. Using reference TRBV7-9 and TRBJ1-1 for the parts outside the CDR3, the full variable domain is DTGVSQNPRHKITKRGQNVTFRCDPISEHNRLYWYRQTLGQGPEFLTYFQNEAQLEKSRLLSDRFSAERPKGSFSTLEIQRTEQGDSAMYLCASSPAPTGLITEAFFGQGTRLTVV.

The chain carries TRBV4-2 and TRBJ2-1, with D unclear. Per germline, CDR1 LGHNA and CDR2 YNFKEQ. With 0 bases removed from V and 9 bases from J, the gap between germline ends came to 12 bases. CDR3 size: 14 residues. As DNA, the CDR3 is TGTGCCAGCAGCCAAGATCCGAGCTTCCCTGAGCAGTTCTTC. Translated, it gives CASSQDPSFPEQFF.

The chain employs TRBV18 and TRBJ1-5; 7 bases fit TRBD1. V dropped 3 bases and J dropped 6; count of bases not matched to a gene: 8. The CDR3 contains 15 residues. Germline assignment: CDR1 KGHSH and CDR2 LQKENI. CDR3 DNA: TGTGCCAGCTCACCGTCACAGGGGAACGGTCAGCCCCAGCATTTT. Its protein is CASSPSQGNGQPQHF.

In its sample, this clone was seen once. The chain joins TRBV19 to TRBJ1-5; D is undetermined. Germline CDR1 and CDR2: LNHDA and SQIVND (reference sequence). V shed 4 bases and J shed 1 base, with 5 bases lying between them. The CDR3 sequence is 13 residues long. CDR3 residues: CASSSRSNQPQHF. In DNA, the CDR3 is TGTGCCAGTAGTAGCAGGAGCAATCAGCCCCAGCATTTT.